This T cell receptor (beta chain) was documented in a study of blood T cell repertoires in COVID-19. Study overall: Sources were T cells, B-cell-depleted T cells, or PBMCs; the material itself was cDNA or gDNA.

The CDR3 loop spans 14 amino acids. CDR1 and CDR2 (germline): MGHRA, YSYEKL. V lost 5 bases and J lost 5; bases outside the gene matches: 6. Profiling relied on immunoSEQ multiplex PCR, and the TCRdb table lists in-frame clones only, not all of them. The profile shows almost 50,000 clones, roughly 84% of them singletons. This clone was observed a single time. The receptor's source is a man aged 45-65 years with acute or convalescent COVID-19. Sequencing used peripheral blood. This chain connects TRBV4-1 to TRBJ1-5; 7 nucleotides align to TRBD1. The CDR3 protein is CASSFRTGYQPQHF. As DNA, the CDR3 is TGCGCCAGCAGCTTTCGGACAGGTTATCAGCCCCAGCATTTT.